This T cell receptor (beta chain) was identified in a study of OX40 agonist ivuxolimab in advanced cancers. Using immunoSEQ multiplex PCR, the repertoire was profiled, and TCRdb retains in-frame clones only, with some absent. The top ten clones hold 1.4% of a sample with tens of thousands of clones, roughly 90% of them seen once. Germline CDR1 and CDR2: SGHRS and YFSETQ. This CDR3 is 14 amino acids long. V was cut by 4 bases and J by 3 bases, with 13 bases left in between. The receptor's source is an adult with an advanced solid tumor such as melanoma, head and neck, liver or kidney cancer. Sequencing used CD4+ or CD8+ T cells sorted from blood, obtained in a trial of the OX40 agonist ivuxolimab. The chain employs TRBV5-1 and TRBJ1-1; possible D gene TRBD1, 6 bases. The CDR3 region has the DNA TGCGCCAGCAGCGGAAGGGGGAAGGACACTGAAGCTTTCTTT. Its translation is CASSGRGKDTEAFF.